Each of the 21 T cell receptor beta chains below was sequenced from the same sample in a study of blood T cells in healthy people across ages. Alongside a J-beta primer mix, a sample-barcoded 5' primer served in a second PCR lasting roughly 6 to 11 cycles. Via MiXCR, TCRdb re-called the 5' RACE reads, giving one row per CDR3 protein. The repertoire holds 1.8 million or so distinct CDR3 sequences, with roughly two fifths as singletons. Sample: blood. These TCRs come from a human donor in good health.

This clonotype was counted between two and nine times. The chain uses TRBV7-2 and TRBJ1-4, with unresolved D. The CDR3 has 13 amino acids. Trimming removed 2 bases at V and 8 bases at J, with 9 bases between. Germline V lookup: CDR1 SGHTA, CDR2 FQGNSA. The chain's CDR3 is CASSLNWEEKLFF. Here the CDR3 DNA reads TGTGCCAGCAGCTTAAATTGGGAAGAAAAACTGTTTTTT.

V is TRBV4-3 and J is TRBJ1-2; D is unresolved. Germline CDR1 LGHNA, CDR2 YSLEER. Deletions cut 3 bases from V and 8 bases from J, with 16 bases between. This CDR3 is 14 amino acids long. The CDR3, as DNA: TGCGCCAGCAGCCAGGAAGTCCCGGGTTGGGGCTACACCTTC. Translating it yields CASSQEVPGWGYTF.

V gene TRBV7-2 combines with J gene TRBJ2-1; D unresolved. The CDR3 runs 18 residues. The germline V gene encodes CDR1 SGHTA and CDR2 FQGNSA. Trimming cost V 2 bases and J 5 bases, with 22 bases left between them. CDR3 bases: TGTGCCAGCAGCTTATGGGCCTACCCACCCAAAAACCACAATGAGCAGTTCTTC. Amino acids: CASSLWAYPPKNHNEQFF.

This chain joins TRBV7-9 and TRBJ2-1; 9 positions agree with TRBD1. Germline CDR1 SEHNR, CDR2 FQNEAQ (reference sequence). CDR3 length: 16 residues. The trim removed 4 bases at V and 13 bases at J, leaving 17 bases unmatched. The CDR3, as DNA: TGTGCCAGCAGCTACCATTCGCGACCCCCGGGACAGGGACAGTTCTTC. Translated: CASSYHSRPPGQGQFF.

This clonotype has a handful of counts. This chain uses TRBV11-2 with TRBJ2-3, with 12 positions matching TRBD2. Trimming cost V 3 bases and J 0 bases; bases outside gene matches: 4. CDR1 is SGHAT and CDR2 is FQNNGV in the germline V gene. The CDR3 extends over 17 amino acids. This CDR3 reads CASSFPGLAGSTDTQYF. The CDR3 DNA sequence: TGTGCCAGCAGCTTTCCCGGACTAGCGGGGAGCACAGATACGCAGTATTTT. Full variable domain (missing parts from reference TRBV11-2 and TRBJ2-3): EAGVAQSPRYKIIEKRQSVAFWCNPISGHATLYWYQQILGQGPKLLIQFQNNGVVDDSQLPKDRFSAERLKGVDSTLKIQPAKLEDSAVYLCASSFPGLAGSTDTQYFGPGTRLTVL.

CDR3 DNA sequence: TGCAGTGCCCCGCGGGGGGGGGCCGTCACAGATACGCAGTATTTT. The encoded protein is CSAPRGGAVTDTQYF. The V and J genes are TRBV20-1 and TRBJ2-3, with TRBD2 matching 9 bases. This CDR3 has 15 residues. V gave up 6 bases and J gave up 2 bases; unmatched junction bases: 9. Germline assignment: CDR1 DFQATT and CDR2 SNEGSKA (reference sequence).

This clonotype was detected many times. The V call is TRBV20-1, the J call TRBJ2-5; D gene uncertain. The V end lost 6 bases, the J end lost 2 bases, and 16 bases lay between the germline ends. The CDR3 is 14 amino acids. Germline lookup yields CDR1 DFQATT and CDR2 SNEGSKA (reference sequence). The CDR3 is CSALDGRTQETQYF. Written as DNA, the CDR3 is TGCAGTGCACTCGACGGAAGAACTCAAGAGACCCAGTACTTC.

This clonotype was seen a few times. V and J are TRBV7-9 and TRBJ2-1; the D gene is possibly TRBD2 (6 bases). V gave up 1 base and J gave up 0 bases, with 10 bases separating them. CDR1 is SEHNR, CDR2 FQNEAQ, per germline (reference sequence). CDR3 length equals 16 residues. CDR3 in amino acids: CASSLGRGISYNEQFF. CDR3 coding DNA: TGTGCCAGCAGCTTAGGCCGGGGGATCTCCTACAATGAGCAGTTCTTC. Drawing the rest from reference TRBV7-9 and TRBJ2-1, the complete variable domain is DTGVSQNPRHKITKRGQNVTFRCDPISEHNRLYWYRQTLGQGPEFLTYFQNEAQLEKSRLLSDRFSAERPKGSFSTLEIQRTEQGDSAMYLCASSLGRGISYNEQFFGPGTRLTVL.

This clonotype was picked up a small number of times. The rearrangement uses TRBV12-3 or TRBV12-4 and TRBJ1-2, with a possible D match to TRBD1 (5 bases). V was pared by 7 bases and J by 8 bases, with 11 bases between. The CDR3 covers 11 residues. The DNA of the CDR3 is TGTGCCAGCACCCAGGGTGGCGGCTACACCTTC. Translated: CASTQGGGYTF.

The gene calls are TRBV7-8 and TRBJ1-2; no definite D call. The CDR3 extends over 15 amino acids. Trimming removed 0 bases at V and 2 bases at J, with 10 bases between. Germline CDR1 reads SGHVS; CDR2 reads FQNEAQ. In DNA, the CDR3 is TGTGCCAGCAGCTTAGCTGAGGCAGTCAACTATGGCTACACCTTC. Encoded protein: CASSLAEAVNYGYTF.

CDR3 region: CSARQSMQATQETQYF. For the CDR3, the DNA is TGCAGTGCTAGACAGTCTATGCAGGCGACCCAAGAGACCCAGTACTTC. This chain links TRBV20-1 with TRBJ2-5; D is undetermined. This CDR3 region has 16 residues. Germline loops: CDR1 DFQATT, CDR2 SNEGSKA (reference sequence). V was trimmed by 2 bases and J by 1 base, leaving 17 bases between them.

As for this clonotype: One junction end does not reproduce the germline sequence, and a read error may be involved. The V gene is TRBV7-9, the J gene TRBJ1-2, with D uncertain. CDR3 length: 16 residues. Germline V gives CDR1 SEHNR, CDR2 FQNEAQ (reference sequence). The CDR3: CASEKGIMEDGYGYTF. The CDR3 region has the DNA TGCGCCAGCGAGAAAGGGATAATGGAAGACGGTTATGGCTACACCTTC.

The J gene is TRBJ2-1, the V gene TRBV7-3; TRBD2 agrees at 10 bases. Looked up from germline, CDR1 is SGHTA and CDR2 is FQGTGA. V trimming: 4 bases; J trimming: 6 bases; junction bases outside the gene matches: 9. The CDR3 totals 16 residues. The CDR3 DNA follows: TGTGCCAGCAGCTCGAGCGGGGGGGACGGGTTCAATGAGCAGTTCTTC. Protein product: CASSSSGGDGFNEQFF.

The chain carries TRBV12-3 or TRBV12-4 and TRBJ1-5; D is perhaps TRBD1 (6 bases). The CDR3 runs 15 residues. Trimming took 4 bases from V and 7 from J, leaving 17 bases between them. The chain's CDR3 is CASSSPDRLWQPQHF. In DNA, the CDR3 is TGTGCCAGCAGTTCCCCCGACAGGTTATGGCAGCCCCAGCATTTT.

The CDR3 region is CASRDKAPTGELFF. CDR3 coding DNA: TGTGCCAGCAGGGACAAAGCCCCCACCGGGGAGCTGTTTTTT. This chain joins TRBV6-6 and TRBJ2-2, with D maybe TRBD1 (5 bases). The CDR3 has 14 residues. Germline values: CDR1 MNHNY, CDR2 SVGAGI (reference sequence). V was trimmed by 6 bases and J by 4 bases, leaving 12 bases between them.

The chain carries TRBV5-1 and TRBJ2-1; 13 bases map to TRBD2. V lost 5 bases to trimming and J lost 10 bases; unmatched junction nucleotides: 12. Per germline, CDR1 SGHRS and CDR2 YFSETQ. CDR3 size: 16 residues. This CDR3 reads CASSLTSGGPSNEQFF. The CDR3 nucleotides are TGCGCCAGCAGTCTGACTAGCGGGGGGCCTTCTAACGAGCAGTTCTTC.

The chain joins TRBV2 to TRBJ2-1; 10 bases are a match to TRBD2. Germline CDR1 is SNHLY and CDR2 is FYNNEI. The J segment lost 2 bases and the V segment lost 7 bases, leaving 2 bases of the junction unmatched. The length of the CDR3 is 14 residues. The CDR3 nucleotides read TGTGCCAGCATAGCGGGGGGCACCTACAATGAGCAGTTCTTC. Translation: CASIAGGTYNEQFF.

J is TRBJ2-5 and V is TRBV15, with D perhaps TRBD2 (5 bases). Deletions cut 1 base from V and 5 bases from J, with 11 bases between. Germline lookup yields CDR1 LNHNV and CDR2 YYDKDF (reference sequence). The CDR3 covers 14 residues. CDR3 amino acids: CATSRGGLTETQYF. The DNA of the CDR3 is TGTGCCACCAGCAGAGGAGGGCTGACGGAGACCCAGTACTTC.

The V gene is TRBV4-1, the J gene TRBJ2-3, with 7 bases fitting TRBD2. The germline CDR1 and CDR2 sequences are MGHRA and YSYEKL. The CDR3 has 15 amino acids. V shed 5 bases and J 2 bases; nucleotides not matched to a gene: 7. CDR3 in DNA: TGCGCCAGCAGCTACACTAGCGATTTCACAGATACGCAGTATTTT. Translating gives CASSYTSDFTDTQYF.

V is TRBV12-3 or TRBV12-4 and J is TRBJ1-2; D not resolved. V lost 4 bases to trimming and J lost 4 bases, with 13 bases between them. The CDR3 extends over 14 amino acids. The CDR3 sequence: CASSSFAPSYGYTF. The CDR3 DNA reads TGTGCCAGCAGTTCCTTTGCCCCATCCTATGGCTACACCTTC.

The CDR3 protein is CATSRDQGVGEQFF. The CDR3 DNA is TGTGCCACCAGCAGAGACCAAGGGGTTGGTGAGCAGTTCTTC. The chain combines TRBV15 with TRBJ2-1, with a weak D call TRBD1 (5 bases). The CDR3 totals 14 residues. In germline, CDR1 is LNHNV, CDR2 YYDKDF (reference sequence). V was pared by 0 bases and J by 9 bases, with 12 bases between.